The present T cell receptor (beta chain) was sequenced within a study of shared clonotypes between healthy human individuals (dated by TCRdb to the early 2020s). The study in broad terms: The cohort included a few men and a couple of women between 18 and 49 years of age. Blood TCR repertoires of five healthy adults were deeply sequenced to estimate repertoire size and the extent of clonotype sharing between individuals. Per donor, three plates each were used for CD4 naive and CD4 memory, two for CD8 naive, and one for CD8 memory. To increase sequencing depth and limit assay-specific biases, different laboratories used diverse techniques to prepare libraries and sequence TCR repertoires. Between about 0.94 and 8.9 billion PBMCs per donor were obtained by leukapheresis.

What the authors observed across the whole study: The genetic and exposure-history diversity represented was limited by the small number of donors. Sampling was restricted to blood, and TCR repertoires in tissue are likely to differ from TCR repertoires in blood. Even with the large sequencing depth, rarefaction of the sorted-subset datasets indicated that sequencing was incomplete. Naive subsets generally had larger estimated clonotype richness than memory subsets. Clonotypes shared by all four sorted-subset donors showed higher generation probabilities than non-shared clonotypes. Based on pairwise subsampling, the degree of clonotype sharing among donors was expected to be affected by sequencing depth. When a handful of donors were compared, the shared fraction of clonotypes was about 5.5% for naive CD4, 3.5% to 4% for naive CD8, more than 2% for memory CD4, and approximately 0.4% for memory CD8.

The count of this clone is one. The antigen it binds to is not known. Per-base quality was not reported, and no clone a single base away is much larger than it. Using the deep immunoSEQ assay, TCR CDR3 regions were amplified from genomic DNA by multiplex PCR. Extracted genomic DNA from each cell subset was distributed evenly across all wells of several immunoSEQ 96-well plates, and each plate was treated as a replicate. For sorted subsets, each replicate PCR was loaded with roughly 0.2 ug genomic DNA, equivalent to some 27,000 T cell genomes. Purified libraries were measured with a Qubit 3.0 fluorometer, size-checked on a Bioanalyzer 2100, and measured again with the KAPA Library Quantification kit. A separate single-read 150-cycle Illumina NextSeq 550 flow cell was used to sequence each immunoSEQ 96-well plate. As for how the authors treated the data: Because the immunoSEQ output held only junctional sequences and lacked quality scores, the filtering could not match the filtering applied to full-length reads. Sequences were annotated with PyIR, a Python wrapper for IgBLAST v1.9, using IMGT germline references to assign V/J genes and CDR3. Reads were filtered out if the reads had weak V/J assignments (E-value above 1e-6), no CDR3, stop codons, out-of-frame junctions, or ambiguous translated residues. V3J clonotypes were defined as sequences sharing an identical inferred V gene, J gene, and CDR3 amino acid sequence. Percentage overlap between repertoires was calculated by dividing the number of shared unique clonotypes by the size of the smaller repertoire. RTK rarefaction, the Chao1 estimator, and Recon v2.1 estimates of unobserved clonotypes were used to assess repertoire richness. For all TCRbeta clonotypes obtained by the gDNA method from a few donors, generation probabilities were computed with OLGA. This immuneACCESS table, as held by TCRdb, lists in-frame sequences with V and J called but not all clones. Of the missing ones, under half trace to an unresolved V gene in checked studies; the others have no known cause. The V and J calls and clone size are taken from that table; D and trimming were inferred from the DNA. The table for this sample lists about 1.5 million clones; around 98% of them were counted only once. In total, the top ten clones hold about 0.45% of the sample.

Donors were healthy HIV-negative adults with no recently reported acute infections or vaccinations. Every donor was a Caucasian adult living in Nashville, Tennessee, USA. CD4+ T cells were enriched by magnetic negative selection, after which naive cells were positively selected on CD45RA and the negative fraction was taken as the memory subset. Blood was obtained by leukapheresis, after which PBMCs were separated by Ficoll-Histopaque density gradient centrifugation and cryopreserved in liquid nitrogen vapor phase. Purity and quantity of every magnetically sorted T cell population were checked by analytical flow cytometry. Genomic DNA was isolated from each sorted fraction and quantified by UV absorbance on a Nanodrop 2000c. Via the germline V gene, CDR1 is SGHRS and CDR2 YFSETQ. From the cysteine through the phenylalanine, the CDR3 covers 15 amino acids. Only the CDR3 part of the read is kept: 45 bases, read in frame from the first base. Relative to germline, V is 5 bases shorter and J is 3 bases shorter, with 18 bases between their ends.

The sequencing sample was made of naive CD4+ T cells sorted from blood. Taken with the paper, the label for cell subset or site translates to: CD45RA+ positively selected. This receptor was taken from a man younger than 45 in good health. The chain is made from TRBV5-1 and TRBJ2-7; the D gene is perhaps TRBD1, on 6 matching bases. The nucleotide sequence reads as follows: TGCGCCAGCAGTCAGTCCGGGACACAAGTCTACGAGCAGTACTTC. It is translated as CASSQSGTQVYEQYF.